This T cell receptor (beta chain) appears in the sequencing data of a study of T-cell reconstitution after alpha-beta-depleted transplantation in children. Overall study results and limits: The study reportedly traced alpha-beta T cells about two months after transplant to several hundred expanded graft clones. T-cell numbers and diversity one year post-transplant derived largely from freshly generated T cells.

During its preparation, the TCRbeta library received unique molecular identifiers. TCRdb recomputed calls from the PCR reads with MiXCR, one row per CDR3 protein. The data hold some 10,000 distinct CDR3 sequences, with around 14% observed a single time. Many counts were recorded for this clonotype. Its specificity is not known. Per the germline V gene, CDR1 is SQVTM and CDR2 is ANQGSEA. This CDR3 spans 12 amino acids. V was pared by 4 bases and J by 6 bases, with 12 bases between. The genes are TRBV29-1 and TRBJ1-1; D not certain. The TCR comes from a male patient between 5 and 17 years old who had a stem cell transplant for acute lymphoblastic leukemia, so the T cells may come from the graft donor. The starting material was PBMCs, mostly from graft donor cells, obtained 60 days after TCRalphabeta/CD19-depleted stem cell transplant. The CDR3 reads CSVGARGPEAFF. CDR3 DNA: TGCAGCGTTGGGGCTCGCGGCCCTGAAGCTTTCTTT. The whole variable domain, filled in from reference TRBV29-1 and TRBJ1-1, reads SAVISQKPSRDICQRGTSLTIQCQVDSQVTMMFWYRQQPGQSLTLIATANQGSEATYESGFVIDKFPISRPNLTFSTLTVSNMSPEDSSIYLCSVGARGPEAFFGQGTRLTVV.